Listed below are T cell receptor beta chains from one sample, sequenced in a study of neoadjuvant anti-PD-1 for oral cavity cancer. Libraries were prepared by immunoSEQ multiplex PCR; TCRdb keeps only in-frame clonotypes and omits some of them. The table lists 40,000 or so clones, 38% of them singletons. The sample consisted of tumor tissue, taken after nivolumab (anti-PD-1) treatment. These TCRs come from a person aged 35-79 years with oral cavity squamous cell carcinoma. Both conserved end residues are part of each CDR3. Each record gives: J gene, D gene, V gene, clone size, CDR3 protein, CDR3 DNA. D genes are given only for firm matches. The size field is filled for only some rows; it gives once, few, many or a size class.

J gene: TRBJ2-1
D gene: TRBD2
V gene: TRBV30
clone size: NA
CDR3 protein: CAWSVLAGEGNEQFF
CDR3 DNA: TGTGCCTGGAGTGTATTAGCGGGAGAGGGAAATGAGCAGTTCTTC

J gene: TRBJ2-2
D gene: NA
V gene: TRBV6-4
clone size: few
CDR3 protein: CASSEDPEGTGELFF
CDR3 DNA: TGTGCCAGCAGTGAAGATCCAGAAGGGACCGGGGAGCTGTTTTTT

J gene: TRBJ1-1
D gene: TRBD1
V gene: TRBV30
clone size: few
CDR3 protein: CAWWAGGKGEAFF
CDR3 DNA: TGTGCCTGGTGGGCAGGGGGCAAAGGTGAAGCTTTCTTT

J gene: TRBJ2-7
D gene: TRBD2
V gene: TRBV28
clone size: NA
CDR3 protein: CASSSIAGADYEQYF
CDR3 DNA: TGTGCCAGCAGTTCAATAGCGGGAGCAGACTACGAGCAGTACTTC

J gene: TRBJ1-1
D gene: NA
V gene: TRBV27
clone size: NA
CDR3 protein: CASRINRATEAFF
CDR3 DNA: TGTGCCAGCAGAATCAACCGGGCCACTGAAGCTTTCTTT

J gene: TRBJ2-3
D gene: NA
V gene: TRBV9
clone size: NA
CDR3 protein: CASRPAGANTDTQYF
CDR3 DNA: TGTGCCAGCAGGCCCGCTGGAGCGAACACAGATACGCAGTATTTT

J gene: TRBJ2-3
D gene: TRBD2
V gene: TRBV28
clone size: NA
CDR3 protein: CASRLMGDLAGDTNTQYF
CDR3 DNA: TGTGCCAGCAGGCTTATGGGGGATCTAGCGGGGGATACTAATACGCAGTATTTT

J gene: TRBJ2-1
D gene: TRBD1
V gene: TRBV9
clone size: few
CDR3 protein: CASSVQGAFDEQFF
CDR3 DNA: TGTGCCAGCAGCGTCCAGGGGGCTTTCGATGAGCAGTTCTTC

J gene: TRBJ1-6
D gene: TRBD1
V gene: TRBV6-5
clone size: NA
CDR3 protein: CASSLGGRSNSPLHF
CDR3 DNA: TGTGCCAGCAGCTTAGGGGGCAGGTCGAATTCACCCCTCCACTTT

J gene: TRBJ1-5
D gene: NA
V gene: TRBV6-6
clone size: NA
CDR3 protein: CASSYVNLNQPQHF
CDR3 DNA: TGTGCCAGCAGTTACGTCAACCTCAATCAGCCCCAGCATTTT

J gene: TRBJ2-7
D gene: NA
V gene: TRBV27
clone size: few
CDR3 protein: CASSPLQWEGSLYEQYF
CDR3 DNA: TGTGCCAGCAGTCCCCTACAGTGGGAAGGGTCGTTGTACGAGCAGTACTTC

J gene: TRBJ2-2
D gene: NA
V gene: TRBV19
clone size: NA
CDR3 protein: CASTQRWGVTGELFF
CDR3 DNA: TGTGCCAGTACCCAACGTTGGGGAGTCACCGGGGAGCTGTTTTTT

J gene: TRBJ1-1
D gene: NA
V gene: TRBV6-5
clone size: few
CDR3 protein: CASSLVGGRAFF
CDR3 DNA: TGTGCCAGCAGTTTAGTAGGGGGGCGAGCTTTCTTT

J gene: TRBJ2-5
D gene: TRBD2
V gene: TRBV25-1
clone size: NA
CDR3 protein: CASASGGHPETQYF
CDR3 DNA: TGTGCCAGCGCCAGCGGGGGACACCCAGAGACCCAGTACTTC

J gene: TRBJ2-7
D gene: NA
V gene: TRBV5-8
clone size: many
CDR3 protein: CASSLTGYEQYF
CDR3 DNA: TGTGCCAGCAGCTTGACAGGGTACGAGCAGTACTTC

J gene: TRBJ1-1
D gene: NA
V gene: TRBV19
clone size: NA
CDR3 protein: CASSIGRGTEAFF
CDR3 DNA: TGTGCCAGTAGTATAGGCCGCGGCACTGAAGCTTTCTTT

J gene: TRBJ1-5
D gene: TRBD1
V gene: TRBV7-8
clone size: NA
CDR3 protein: CASSPTGGEFLGHQPQHF
CDR3 DNA: TGTGCCAGCAGCCCTACAGGGGGCGAATTTTTAGGACATCAGCCCCAGCATTTT

J gene: TRBJ2-1
D gene: TRBD2
V gene: TRBV12-5
clone size: NA
CDR3 protein: CASGLWVAGVEEQFF
CDR3 DNA: TGTGCTAGTGGTTTGTGGGTAGCGGGGGTGGAGGAGCAGTTCTTC

J gene: TRBJ2-6
D gene: NA
V gene: TRBV27
clone size: once
CDR3 protein: CASSARGSGANVLTF
CDR3 DNA: TGTGCCAGCAGCGCTAGGGGCTCTGGGGCCAACGTCCTGACTTTC

J gene: TRBJ1-5
D gene: NA
V gene: TRBV28
clone size: NA
CDR3 protein: CASTQNPQPQHF
CDR3 DNA: TGTGCCAGCACCCAAAATCCCCAGCCCCAGCATTTT

J gene: TRBJ1-2
D gene: NA
V gene: TRBV5-6
clone size: many
CDR3 protein: CASSQLATYGYTF
CDR3 DNA: TGTGCCAGCAGCCAGCTAGCGACCTATGGCTACACCTTC

J gene: TRBJ1-5
D gene: NA
V gene: TRBV11-2
clone size: few
CDR3 protein: CASSLTAYSNQPQHF
CDR3 DNA: TGTGCCAGCAGTCTGACAGCTTATAGCAATCAGCCCCAGCATTTT

J gene: TRBJ1-4
D gene: NA
V gene: TRBV4-1
clone size: NA
CDR3 protein: CASSHKSASGGHSISNEKLFF
CDR3 DNA: TGCGCCAGCAGCCATAAGTCGGCTTCGGGGGGCCATTCGATCAGTAATGAAAAACTGTTTTTT

J gene: TRBJ1-1
D gene: TRBD1
V gene: TRBV27
clone size: NA
CDR3 protein: CASSWGTVDRGPAFF
CDR3 DNA: TGTGCCAGCAGTTGGGGGACCGTAGACAGGGGTCCGGCTTTCTTT

J gene: TRBJ2-3
D gene: TRBD1
V gene: TRBV7-9
clone size: NA
CDR3 protein: CASSSRDSKTQYF
CDR3 DNA: TGTGCCAGCAGCTCCCGGGACAGTAAGACGCAGTATTTT

J gene: TRBJ2-4
D gene: NA
V gene: TRBV18
clone size: NA
CDR3 protein: CASSLDIAKNIQYF
CDR3 DNA: TGTGCCAGCTCACTTGATATTGCCAAAAACATTCAGTACTTC

J gene: TRBJ1-5
D gene: NA
V gene: TRBV19
clone size: once
CDR3 protein: CASSHLRNNQPQHF
CDR3 DNA: TGTGCCAGTAGTCATTTACGCAACAATCAGCCCCAGCATTTT

J gene: TRBJ2-1
D gene: TRBD2
V gene: TRBV15
clone size: NA
CDR3 protein: CATSRTRLAGVSEQFF
CDR3 DNA: TGTGCCACCAGCAGAACCCGCCTAGCGGGAGTTAGTGAGCAGTTCTTC

J gene: TRBJ1-2
D gene: NA
V gene: TRBV5-1
clone size: few
CDR3 protein: CASSRLGGGEGSRYGYTF
CDR3 DNA: TGCGCCAGCAGCCGCCTCGGGGGTGGGGAAGGTTCGCGATATGGCTACACCTTC

J gene: TRBJ1-2
D gene: NA
V gene: TRBV4-2
clone size: few
CDR3 protein: CASSPHTGEFLYDGYTF
CDR3 DNA: TGTGCCAGCAGCCCACACACAGGCGAATTCCTTTATGATGGCTACACCTTC

J gene: TRBJ1-3
D gene: NA
V gene: TRBV7-9
clone size: few
CDR3 protein: CASSPLSGGDSGNTIYF
CDR3 DNA: TGTGCCAGCAGCCCCCTTAGTGGTGGTGACTCTGGAAACACCATATATTTT

J gene: TRBJ1-2
D gene: NA
V gene: TRBV27
clone size: NA
CDR3 protein: CASSPGEFIGYTF
CDR3 DNA: TGTGCCAGCAGTCCGGGGGAGTTCATTGGCTACACCTTC

J gene: TRBJ2-5
D gene: NA
V gene: TRBV30
clone size: NA
CDR3 protein: CACMDAQETQYF
CDR3 DNA: TGTGCCTGTATGGATGCCCAAGAGACCCAGTACTTC

J gene: TRBJ1-1
D gene: NA
V gene: TRBV30
clone size: many
CDR3 protein: CACDYSPPAFF
CDR3 DNA: TGTGCCTGCGACTACTCCCCCCCCGCTTTCTTT

J gene: TRBJ1-5
D gene: TRBD1
V gene: TRBV27
clone size: few
CDR3 protein: CASRPTGVGNQPQHF
CDR3 DNA: TGTGCCAGCAGACCAACAGGGGTAGGTAATCAGCCCCAGCATTTT

J gene: TRBJ2-1
D gene: TRBD2
V gene: TRBV9
clone size: NA
CDR3 protein: CASSVGLRAGGDNEQFF
CDR3 DNA: TGTGCCAGCAGCGTAGGATTGAGAGCGGGGGGGGACAATGAGCAGTTCTTC